Presented here are 26 T cell receptor beta chains from one specimen sequenced in a study of blood T cell repertoires in COVID-19. Sequencing was performed with immunoSEQ multiplex PCR; in TCRdb, only in-frame clones are kept and a portion is missing. The data contain roughly 100,000 clones, around 82% of them singletons. Material: peripheral blood. Receptors were obtained from a man in his 60s with acute or convalescent COVID-19.

J is TRBJ2-7 and V is TRBV6-5; D is perhaps TRBD2 (6 bases). CDR1 is MNHEY, CDR2 SVGAGI, per germline. V lost 4 bases and J lost 1, with 14 bases in between. This CDR3 has 15 amino acids. The DNA of the CDR3 is TGTGCCAGCAGTTTGGGGGGTTCCTTTTCCTACGAGCAGTACTTC. Its protein product is CASSLGGSFSYEQYF.

In this sample, this clone turned up a few times. The chain has TRBV30 and TRBJ2-7, with a tentative D call TRBD2 (6 bases). The CDR3 runs to 10 residues. Germline-derived CDR1 and CDR2 are GTSNPN and SVGIG (reference sequence). Trimming took off 5 bases at V and 10 bases at J, with 12 bases between the two ends. The CDR3 sequence is CAWGSGTQYF. CDR3 coding DNA: TGTGCCTGGGGATCCGGGACTCAGTACTTC.

This chain uses TRBV5-1 with TRBJ2-3, with D maybe TRBD1 (6 bases). This CDR3 has 16 amino acids. V was clipped by 2 bases and J by 5 bases, with 18 bases between them. Germline-derived CDR1 and CDR2 are SGHRS and YFSETQ. CDR3 sequence reads: CASSLLTGPPRDTQYF. CDR3 bases: TGCGCCAGCAGCTTACTTACAGGGCCCCCTCGAGATACGCAGTATTTT.

This clone was seen only a few times. The V gene is TRBV5-6, the J gene TRBJ2-1; tentatively, D is TRBD1 (5 bases). The CDR3 has 19 amino acids. Germline loops: CDR1 SGHDT, CDR2 YYEEEE. The V and J ends lost 2 bases and 0 bases respectively, with 21 bases between them. The CDR3 DNA reads TGTGCCAGCAGCTTTATACAGGTTGGGTCCCTGAGCTCCTACAATGAGCAGTTCTTC. Amino acid sequence: CASSFIQVGSLSSYNEQFF.

The chain carries TRBV3-1 (or the pseudogene TRBV3-2) and TRBJ2-7; 7 bases fit TRBD2. The CDR3 is 16 amino acids. V gave up 1 base and J gave up 2 bases; unmatched junction bases: 8. CDR1 is LGHDT, CDR2 YNNKEL, per germline (reference sequence). The CDR3 nucleotides are TGTGCCAGCAGCCAAGGCGCCGGGGGGACTCCCTACGAGCAGTACTTC. Its protein product is CASSQGAGGTPYEQYF.

The chain combines TRBV27 with TRBJ2-6, with D possibly being TRBD2 (6 bases). Trimming left V 2 bases short and J 4 bases short, with 9 bases between. The CDR3 is 15 residues long. In germline, CDR1 is MNHEY, CDR2 SMNVEV (reference sequence). The CDR3 sequence is CASSLGDSGANVLTF. DNA for the CDR3: TGTGCCAGCAGTTTAGGGGACTCCGGGGCCAACGTCCTGACTTTC.

The chain has TRBV10-3 and TRBJ1-2; D unclear. The CDR3 contains 18 residues. The germline V and J ends were trimmed by 0 bases and 1 base, with 18 bases remaining between them. The germline gives CDR1 ENHRY, CDR2 SYGVKD. The CDR3 loop reads CAISESTDTRAVNYGYTF. DNA of the CDR3: TGTGCCATCAGTGAGTCAACTGATACTAGGGCAGTTAACTATGGCTACACCTTC.

J is TRBJ2-7 and V is TRBV19; 10 positions match TRBD2. J was trimmed by 4 bases and V by 3 bases; bases with no gene match: 9. CDR3 length equals 16 residues. Germline V lookup: CDR1 LNHDA, CDR2 SQIVND (reference sequence). The chain's CDR3 is CASSIKEGTSVYEQYF. The CDR3 DNA reads as TGTGCCAGTAGTATCAAAGAAGGGACTAGCGTTTACGAGCAGTACTTC.

The rearrangement joins TRBV2 to TRBJ2-3; D gene ambiguous. Trimming removed 6 bases from V and 5 bases from J, with 3 bases in between. Germline CDR1 and CDR2: SNHLY and FYNNEI. The CDR3 runs to 10 residues. CDR3 bases: TGTGCCAGCAGCTTAGATACGCAGTATTTT. Protein: CASSLDTQYF.

CDR3 DNA sequence: TGTGCCAGTAGTCCCCGGGACAGCTCCTACAATGAGCAGTTCTTC. Protein product: CASSPRDSSYNEQFF. The chain has TRBV19 and TRBJ2-1, with 7 positions matching TRBD1. V was pared by 5 bases and J by 0 bases, with 4 bases of the junction left unmatched. The CDR3 runs to 15 residues. The germline gives CDR1 LNHDA, CDR2 SQIVND (reference sequence).

V gene TRBV5-1 combines with J gene TRBJ2-1, with 11 bases that match TRBD1. Germline V gene data show CDR1 as SGHRS and CDR2 as YFSETQ. The CDR3 contains 16 residues. The junction had 9 bases not matched to a gene; V was cut back by 5 bases and J by 5 bases. CDR3 sequence: CASRRTGTGGNNEQFF. The CDR3 DNA is TGCGCCAGCAGAAGGACCGGGACAGGGGGAAACAATGAGCAGTTCTTC.

The chain recombines TRBV6-4 with TRBJ2-3; possibly TRBD1 for D (5 bases). The CDR3 totals 14 residues. Germline V lookup: CDR1 MRHNA, CDR2 SNTAGT. V lost 2 bases and J 4 bases, leaving 10 bases between the germline ends. The CDR3 loop is CASSDQGGADTQYF. CDR3 bases: TGTGCCAGCAGTGACCAGGGTGGTGCAGATACGCAGTATTTT.

The V and J genes are TRBV19 and TRBJ1-2; TRBD1 matches at 9 bases. The trim removed 7 bases at V and 2 bases at J, leaving 5 bases unmatched. Looked up from germline, CDR1 is LNHDA and CDR2 is SQIVND (reference sequence). The CDR3 length is 14 residues. The DNA for the CDR3 is TGTGCCAGTACCCTGGACAGGGGAAACTATGGCTACACCTTC. Translation: CASTLDRGNYGYTF.

J is TRBJ2-1 and V is TRBV7-9; D might be TRBD1 (7 bases). V gave up 5 bases and J gave up 9 bases, with 14 bases separating them. This CDR3 has 13 amino acids. CDR1 is SEHNR and CDR2 is FQNEAQ in the germline V gene (reference sequence). The CDR3 region has the DNA TGTGCCAGCAGCCGGGGGACAGCATCTGAGCAGTTCTTC. Translation: CASSRGTASEQFF.

V gene TRBV19 combines with J gene TRBJ2-5; D is undetermined. The CDR3 totals 13 residues. The ends were cut back, 1 base at V and 4 bases at J, with 7 bases in the middle. Germline V CDR1 and CDR2: LNHDA, SQIVND (reference sequence). CDR3 nucleotides: TGTGCCAGTAGTATAGTCCCCGGAGAGACCCAGTACTTC. Translation: CASSIVPGETQYF.

The chain uses TRBV5-1 and TRBJ1-4; TRBD1 agrees at 7 bases. The length of the CDR3 is 16 residues. After removal of 7 bases from V and 3 bases from J, the junction contained 12 bases not matched to a gene. Looked up from germline, CDR1 is SGHRS and CDR2 is YFSETQ. CDR3 protein: CASAEGRTGPNEKLFF. Here the CDR3 DNA reads TGCGCCAGCGCTGAAGGACGGACAGGCCCTAATGAAAAACTGTTTTTT.

This chain links TRBV5-4 with TRBJ2-3, with D tentatively TRBD1 (5 bases). The CDR3 sequence is 14 residues long. The V end was cut by 6 bases, the J end by 6 bases, with 17 bases between. From germline, CDR1 is SGHNT and CDR2 YYREEE (reference sequence). The CDR3 loop reads CASIPTRGADTQYF. DNA of the CDR3: TGTGCCAGCATCCCTACCCGTGGGGCGGATACGCAGTATTTT.

V usage is TRBV7-2 and J usage is TRBJ2-1; D is unresolved. This CDR3 is 15 amino acids long. Germline CDR1 reads SGHTA; CDR2 reads FQGNSA. Deletions cut 3 bases from V and 0 bases from J, with 9 bases between. The CDR3 reads CASSFTESSYNEQFF. CDR3 bases: TGTGCCAGCAGCTTTACTGAAAGCTCCTACAATGAGCAGTTCTTC.

The chain couples TRBV9 to TRBJ2-3; 13 bases fit TRBD2. Trimming removed 4 bases from V and 3 bases from J; junction bases left unmatched: 5. Per germline, CDR1 SGDLS and CDR2 YYNGEE. This CDR3 spans 16 amino acids. As DNA, the CDR3 is TGTGCCAGCAGCCCCCGACTAGCGGGAGGAACAGATACGCAGTATTTT. It encodes CASSPRLAGGTDTQYF.

The chain carries TRBV25-1 and TRBJ1-1, with 8 bases identical to TRBD1. This CDR3 is built from 16 residues. Unmatched junction bases numbered 14, after V lost 6 bases and J lost 5 bases. The germline CDR1 and CDR2 sequences are MGHDK and SYGVNS. In nucleotides, the CDR3 is TGTGCCAGCAGCGCCCCGGGACAGGTTCCCGGGACTGAAGCTTTCTTT. Its protein product is CASSAPGQVPGTEAFF.

The chain carries TRBV11-3 and TRBJ2-1, with D possibly being TRBD2 (7 bases). With 5 bases removed from V and 9 bases from J, the gap between germline ends came to 17 bases. Germline CDR1 is SGHNT and CDR2 is YENEEA. The CDR3 runs 14 residues. CDR3 amino acids: CASSPQGGLSEQFF. Here the CDR3 DNA reads TGTGCCAGCAGCCCACAGGGAGGGCTCTCTGAGCAGTTCTTC.

This chain connects TRBV4-1 to TRBJ1-1; tentative D call: TRBD1 (6 bases). The germline V and J ends were trimmed by 0 bases and 4 bases, with 18 bases remaining between them. The CDR3 sequence is 17 residues long. CDR1 and CDR2 (germline): MGHRA, YSYEKL. The CDR3 sequence: CASSQDGQYEVGTEAFF. CDR3 nucleotides: TGCGCCAGCAGCCAAGATGGACAGTACGAAGTAGGCACTGAAGCTTTCTTT.

The chain is built from TRBV9 and TRBJ2-2, with D uncertain. The V gene lost 4 bases and the J gene lost 7 bases, with 14 bases spanning the gap. Germline-derived CDR1 and CDR2 are SGDLS and YYNGEE. This CDR3 has 14 residues. The CDR3, as DNA: TGTGCCAGCAGCACAGCAGTCAAGGTCGGGGAGCTGTTTTTT. It specifies CASSTAVKVGELFF.

The J gene is TRBJ1-1, the V gene TRBV19, with D possibly matching TRBD1 (6 bases). Trimming took off 3 bases at V and 3 bases at J, with 11 bases between the two ends. The CDR3 sequence is 14 residues long. Germline CDR1 is LNHDA and CDR2 is SQIVND (reference sequence). CDR3: CASSMRQGYTEAFF. CDR3 DNA: TGTGCCAGTAGTATGAGGCAGGGGTACACTGAAGCTTTCTTT.

The chain is built from TRBV9 and TRBJ2-1, with a weak D call TRBD2 (5 bases). CDR1 and CDR2 (germline): SGDLS, YYNGEE. The CDR3 runs to 13 residues. With 0 bases removed from V and 7 bases from J, the gap between germline ends came to 8 bases. The CDR3 DNA sequence: TGTGCCAGCAGCGTAGGCCCGGGAAATGAGCAGTTCTTC. Protein product: CASSVGPGNEQFF.

The gene calls are TRBV6-5 and TRBJ2-1; TRBD2 matches 7 bases. The CDR3 loop spans 12 amino acids. From germline, CDR1 is MNHEY and CDR2 SVGAGI. J was trimmed by 6 bases and V by 8 bases; bases with no gene match: 4. The CDR3 bases are TGTGCCAGCCGGGGGGTCTCCAATGAGCAGTTCTTC. It is translated as CASRGVSNEQFF.